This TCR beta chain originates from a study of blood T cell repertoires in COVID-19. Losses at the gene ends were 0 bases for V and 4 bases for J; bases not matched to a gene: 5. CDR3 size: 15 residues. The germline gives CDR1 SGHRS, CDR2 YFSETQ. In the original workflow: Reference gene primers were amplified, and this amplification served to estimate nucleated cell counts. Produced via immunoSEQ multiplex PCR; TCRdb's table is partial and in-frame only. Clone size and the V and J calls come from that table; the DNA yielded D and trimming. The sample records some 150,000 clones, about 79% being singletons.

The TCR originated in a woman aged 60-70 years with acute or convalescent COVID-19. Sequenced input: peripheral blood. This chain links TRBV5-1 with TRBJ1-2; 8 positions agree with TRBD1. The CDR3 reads CASSLGQGTGYGYTF. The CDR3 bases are TGCGCCAGCAGCTTGGGCCAGGGGACAGGCTATGGCTACACCTTC.